The source of this T cell receptor beta chain is a study of blood T cells in healthy people across ages. Study results and caveats: Compared with aged donors, long-lived donors showed fewer expanded clones, suggesting selection.

With 3 bases removed from V and 4 bases from J, the gap between germline ends came to 16 bases. CDR1 and CDR2 (germline): SGHRS, YFSETQ. The CDR3 spans 15 residues. Comment on this clonotype: Its antigen is as yet unknown.

Per sample, a minimum of 6 million PBMCs were isolated. Samples each yielded at least 5.5 micrograms of total RNA. Then a second PCR, running roughly 7 to 11 cycles, was carried out with a sample-barcoded 5' primer and a J-beta primer mix. CDR3-containing paired-end reads numbered at least 2.5 million in each sample. From the 5' RACE reads, TCRdb called clonotypes with MiXCR, one entry per CDR3 protein. The profile covers approximately 790,000 distinct CDR3 sequences, with approximately 65% appearing a single time and 28% taken by the ten largest. The TCR was taken from a man aged 25-45 years in good health. The sequencing input was blood. The J gene is TRBJ2-5, the V gene TRBV5-1; D possibly uses TRBD1 or TRBD2 (6 bases each). CDR3 in amino acids: CASSSAGHYRETQYF. The CDR3 coding sequence is TGCGCCAGCAGCTCTGCGGGACATTACCGAGAGACCCAGTACTTC. Together with reference TRBV5-1 and TRBJ2-5, the CDR3 gives the full variable domain: KAGVTQTPRYLIKTRGQQVTLSCSPISGHRSVSWYQQTPGQGLQFLFEYFSETQRNKGNFPGRFSGRQFSNSRSEMNVSTLELGDSALYLCASSSAGHYRETQYFGPGTRLLVL.